This passage covers 10 T cell receptor beta chains from one sample sequenced in a study of regulatory T cells in long-lasting Graves disease. Sequencing libraries for TCR beta were prepared with iRepertoire HTBI primers and Arm-PCR of CDR3 regions. TCRdb used MiXCR to reprocess the multiplex PCR reads, holding one entry per CDR3 protein. Of 450,000 to 600,000 distinct CDR3 sequences listed, 13% are singletons. Described time point: newly diagnosed GD, antithyroid drugs for less than 3 months. RNA from PBMCs was the source of the TCR library. These data also formed part of another study, on T cells in Graves' hyperthyroidism and ophthalmopathy.

The material sequenced was peripheral blood mononuclear cells (PBMCs), taken at new diagnosis, from a patient treated with antithyroid drugs. The receptors stem from a young man with Graves disease.

This clonotype was detected ten times or more. CDR3 in amino acids: CASSSPGGEQYF. As DNA, the CDR3 is TGTGCCAGCAGCTCTCCAGGGGGCGAGCAGTACTTC. The chain carries TRBV7-3 and TRBJ2-7; 7 bases are a match to TRBD1. V shed 4 bases and J 6 bases; nucleotides not matched to a gene: 3. The CDR3 contains 12 residues. Germline CDR1 and CDR2: SGHTA and FQGTGA. Full variable domain (missing parts from reference TRBV7-3 and TRBJ2-7): GAGVSQTPSNKVTEKGKYVELRCDPISGHTALYWYRQSLGQGPEFLIYFQGTGAADDSGLPNDRFFAVRPEGSVSTLKIQRTERGDSAVYLCASSSPGGEQYFGPGTRLTVT.

This clonotype was observed at least ten times. V usage is TRBV20-1 and J usage is TRBJ2-7; D gene unclear. Germline V CDR1 and CDR2: DFQATT, SNEGSKA (reference sequence). V dropped 4 bases and J dropped 0 bases, with 10 bases sitting between them. The CDR3 consists of 13 residues. The CDR3 reads CSATSTHSYEQYF. The CDR3, as DNA: TGCAGTGCTACTTCTACCCACTCCTACGAGCAGTACTTC.

The gene calls are TRBV5-1 and TRBJ2-5; 10 positions agree with TRBD2. The CDR3 has 15 residues. The junction had 6 bases not matched to a gene; V was cut back by 5 bases and J by 2 bases. Germline V gives CDR1 SGHRS, CDR2 YFSETQ. CDR3 nucleotide sequence: TGCGCCAGCAGTACCGGGACTAGCGCACAAGAGACCCAGTACTTC. Amino acid sequence: CASSTGTSAQETQYF.

This clonotype was counted ten times or more. The V gene is TRBV12-3 or TRBV12-4, the J gene TRBJ1-6; 10 bases agree with TRBD1. The V segment lost 4 bases and the J segment 16 bases; nucleotides outside the gene matches: 4. This CDR3 region has 12 residues. In DNA form, the CDR3 reads TGTGCCAGCAGTTCAGGGACAGGGGCTCTCCACTTT. This codes for CASSSGTGALHF.

This clonotype was counted at least ten times. The rearrangement links TRBV7-2 to TRBJ1-2; D unresolved. CDR1 is SGHTA and CDR2 is FQGNSA in the germline V gene. CDR3 size: 14 residues. Trimming took 4 bases from V and 5 from J, leaving 14 bases between them. The CDR3 region has the DNA TGTGCCAGCAGCTCCGTCACTACAGAGTATGGCTACACCTTC. This translates into CASSSVTTEYGYTF.

In its sample, this clonotype was seen many times. The chain uses TRBV6-1 and TRBJ2-5, with 7 bases that match TRBD2. CDR3 length: 12 amino acids. The V segment lost 7 bases and the J segment 7 bases; nucleotides outside the gene matches: 6. From germline, CDR1 is MNHNS and CDR2 SASEGT. DNA for the CDR3: TGTGCCAGCATTTGGGGCGGGGGGACCCAGTACTTC. It is translated as CASIWGGGTQYF.

This clonotype appeared many times. V gene TRBV2 combines with J gene TRBJ2-1, with a tentative D call TRBD1 (5 bases). V gave up 6 bases and J gave up 9 bases, with 18 bases separating them. The CDR3 sequence is 14 residues long. Per germline, CDR1 SNHLY and CDR2 FYNNEI. The CDR3 reads CASRRPGLRGEQFF. The CDR3 DNA reads TGTGCCAGCAGAAGACCGGGCCTAAGGGGTGAGCAGTTCTTC.

The V and J genes are TRBV9 and TRBJ2-1; D may be TRBD2 (5 bases). V was cut by 2 bases and J by 4 bases, with 16 bases left in between. Germline V gives CDR1 SGDLS, CDR2 YYNGEE. This CDR3 has 16 residues. The CDR3, as DNA: TGTGCCAGCAGCGTCATTAGCGCCAAAGATTACAATGAGCAGTTCTTC. Its translation is CASSVISAKDYNEQFF.

This clonotype was counted at least ten times. The CDR3 reads CASSTNRDAISYGYTF. The DNA for the CDR3 is TGTGCCAGTAGTACCAACCGGGACGCCATATCCTATGGCTACACCTTC. The chain recombines TRBV19 with TRBJ1-2; D perhaps matches TRBD1 (5 bases). The V end lost 4 bases, the J end lost 4 bases, and 19 bases lay between the germline ends. Germline-derived CDR1 and CDR2 are LNHDA and SQIVND (reference sequence). The CDR3 consists of 16 residues.

This clonotype occurred a few times. DNA of the CDR3: TGCGCCAGCAGCCAGGGCAGGTGGGTGCCGAACACCGGGGAGCTGTTTTTT. This encodes CASSQGRWVPNTGELFF. V is TRBV4-1 and J is TRBJ2-2; the D is unclear. V lost 3 bases to trimming and J lost 0 bases, with 14 bases between them. Germline values: CDR1 MGHRA, CDR2 YSYEKL. This CDR3 is built from 17 residues.